This TCR beta chain derives from a study of neurological immune-mediated disorders. This CDR3 contains 12 residues. The germline V gene encodes CDR1 SQVTM and CDR2 ANQGSEA. The germline V and J ends were trimmed by 6 bases and 5 bases, with 13 bases remaining between them. The unsorted libraries had their origin in 2 million PBMCs stored at -80 C. TCRdb reanalysed the 5' RACE reads using MiXCR and keeps one entry per CDR3 protein. The data contain more than 75,000 distinct CDR3 sequences, around 3.5% of them singletons. The clonotype originates from a woman aged 50 to 65 with multiple sclerosis. The material sequenced was PBMCs. V usage is TRBV29-1 and J usage is TRBJ2-5; tentative D call: TRBD2 (6 bases). The CDR3 loop reads CSVQGGAETQYF. In DNA form, the CDR3 reads TGCAGCGTCCAAGGAGGGGCGGAGACCCAGTACTTC.